A selection of T cell receptor beta chains follows, all from one sample in a study of beta chain features in type 1 diabetes. Sequencing was performed with immunoSEQ multiplex PCR; in TCRdb, only in-frame clones are kept and a portion is missing. The sample comprises more than 350,000 clones, over 10% of which are singletons, and approximately 0.05% rests with the top ten. Sequencing input: naive CD4+ T cells from blood. All receptors derive from a woman in her late teens or twenties in good health. CDR3s include the opening cysteine and the closing phenylalanine or tryptophan. D genes are given only for firm matches. Clone size is given for some rows only: seen once, a few or many times, or a class if the clone is expanded.

J: TRBJ2-1
size: few
D: TRBD1
V: TRBV6-4
CDR3: CASSGTGSRGEQFF
DNA: TGTGCCAGCAGTGGGACAGGGAGCAGGGGAGAGCAGTTCTTC

J: TRBJ2-2
size: few
D: .
V: TRBV7-3
CDR3: CASSLDRAGPTGELFF
DNA: TGTGCCAGCAGCTTAGATAGAGCAGGCCCCACCGGGGAGCTGTTTTTT

J: TRBJ2-5
size: .
D: .
V: TRBV9
CDR3: CASSVVGTSRETQYF
DNA: TGTGCCAGCAGCGTCGTCGGGACCTCGAGAGAGACCCAGTACTTC

J: TRBJ1-3
size: few
D: .
V: TRBV18
CDR3: CASSPDSNSGNTIYF
DNA: TGTGCCAGCTCACCAGACAGCAACTCTGGAAACACCATATATTTT

J: TRBJ2-2
size: few
D: TRBD1
V: TRBV29-1
CDR3: CSVKDRVVGTGELFF
DNA: TGCAGCGTTAAGGACAGGGTGGTGGGCACCGGGGAGCTGTTTTTT

J: TRBJ1-5
size: few
D: .
V: TRBV9
CDR3: CASSVRGPAVSNQPQHF
DNA: TGTGCCAGCAGCGTCAGAGGACCGGCAGTTAGCAATCAGCCCCAGCATTTT

J: TRBJ2-1
size: .
D: .
V: TRBV5-1
CDR3: CASSSPKVGGKQFF
DNA: TGCGCCAGCAGCTCCCCGAAAGTTGGCGGGAAGCAGTTCTTC

J: TRBJ1-2
size: .
D: .
V: TRBV7-2
CDR3: CASSLGPLANYGYTF
DNA: TGTGCCAGCAGCTTAGGGCCGCTAGCTAACTATGGCTACACCTTC

J: TRBJ2-5
size: few
D: .
V: TRBV25-1
CDR3: CASNHGLAKTQYF
DNA: TGTGCCAGCAACCACGGCCTGGCGAAGACCCAGTACTTC

J: TRBJ2-5
size: .
D: .
V: TRBV9
CDR3: CASSLNQETQYF
DNA: TGTGCCAGCAGCTTGAACCAAGAGACCCAGTACTTC

J: TRBJ2-3
size: few
D: .
V: TRBV7-8
CDR3: CASSLDLSHTDTQYF
DNA: TGTGCCAGCAGCTTAGACCTCTCCCACACAGATACGCAGTATTTT

J: TRBJ1-1
size: few
D: .
V: TRBV4-3
CDR3: CASSQEVRLNTEAFF
DNA: TGCGCCAGCAGCCAAGAGGTCCGCCTGAACACTGAAGCTTTCTTT

J: TRBJ2-4
size: .
D: .
V: TRBV28
CDR3: CASSLPGKRDIQYF
DNA: TGTGCCAGCAGTTTGCCAGGGAAGAGGGACATTCAGTACTTC

J: TRBJ2-5
size: few
D: TRBD2
V: TRBV6-1
CDR3: CASSAGLTQETQYF
DNA: TGTGCCAGCAGTGCGGGACTAACCCAAGAGACCCAGTACTTC

J: TRBJ1-4
size: few
D: TRBD1
V: TRBV15
CDR3: CATSRDRTGASTLGKLFF
DNA: TGTGCCACCAGCAGAGATCGGACAGGGGCGTCTACCCTCGGAAAACTGTTTTTT

J: TRBJ2-5
size: .
D: .
V: TRBV27
CDR3: CASSPGLGETQYF
DNA: TGTGCCAGCAGTCCCGGGTTAGGAGAGACCCAGTACTTC

J: TRBJ2-3
size: many
D: .
V: TRBV5-1
CDR3: CASSLALLDTQYF
DNA: TGCGCCAGCAGCTTGGCCCTTTTGGATACGCAGTATTTT

J: TRBJ2-6
size: few
D: .
V: TRBV7-2
CDR3: CASSFKAGANVLTF
DNA: TGTGCCAGCAGCTTTAAAGCTGGGGCCAACGTCCTGACTTTC